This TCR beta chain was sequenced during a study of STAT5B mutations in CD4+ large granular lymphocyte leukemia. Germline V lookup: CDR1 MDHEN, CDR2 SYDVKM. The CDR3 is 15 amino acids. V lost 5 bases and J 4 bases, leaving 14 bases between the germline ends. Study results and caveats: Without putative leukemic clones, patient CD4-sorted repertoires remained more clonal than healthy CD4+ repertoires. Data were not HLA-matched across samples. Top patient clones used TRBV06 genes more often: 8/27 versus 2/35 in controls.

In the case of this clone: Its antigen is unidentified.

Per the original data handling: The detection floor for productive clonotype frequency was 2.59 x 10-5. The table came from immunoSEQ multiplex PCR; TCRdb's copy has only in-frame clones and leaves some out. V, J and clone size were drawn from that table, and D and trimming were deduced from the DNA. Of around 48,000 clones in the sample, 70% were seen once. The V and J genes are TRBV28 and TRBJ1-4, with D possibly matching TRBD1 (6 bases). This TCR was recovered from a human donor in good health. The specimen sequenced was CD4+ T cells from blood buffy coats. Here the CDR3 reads CASSRWGAGNEKLFF. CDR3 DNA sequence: TGTGCCAGCAGTCGATGGGGGGCGGGTAATGAAAAACTGTTTTTT.